This T cell receptor beta chain was sequenced for a study of T cell responses to AZD1222 COVID-19 vaccine. Study-level information: Samples with a second dose at about 4 or about 12 weeks were pooled together.

TCRdb's table, derived via immunoSEQ multiplex PCR, lists solely in-frame clones and lacks some. The table includes 130,000 to 150,000 clones, over 75% detected once. In regard to this clone: Its antigen remains unidentified.

The study's findings and limits: Distributed over spike, vaccine-associated CD4 TCRs predominated at 160-218 and 743-854. Epitopes outside B.1.351 and B.1.1.7 mutated regions reportedly drew nearly half of spike TCRs.

The material was peripheral blood, obtained on day 0 of AZD1222 vaccination. This sequence originates from an adult in good health.

The CDR3 DNA follows: TGTGCCAGCAGCTTAGAGGCAGGGGGCGGGACTGAAGCTTTCTTT. Residues: CASSLEAGGGTEAFF. The genes are TRBV7-6 and TRBJ1-1, with 8 bases matching TRBD1. This CDR3 region has 15 residues. Germline assignment: CDR1 SGHVS and CDR2 FNYEAQ. The V gene end was trimmed by 1 base and the J gene end by 5 bases; junction bases not matched to a gene: 6.